Shown below are 25 T cell receptor beta chains from a single sample sequenced in a study of radiotherapy plus CTLA-4 blockade in lung cancer. Sequencing was performed with immunoSEQ multiplex PCR; in TCRdb, only in-frame clones are kept and a portion is missing. The table has approximately 85,000 clones, around four fifths seen once; the top ten hold about 14%. The material sequenced was peripheral blood, taken from a patient treated with radiotherapy plus ipilimumab. These receptors all stem from a human donor with non-small cell lung cancer that progressed on radiotherapy plus ipilimumab.

In its sample, this clone was seen once. The chain recombines TRBV6-1 with TRBJ2-5, with D perhaps matching TRBD1 or TRBD2 (7 bases each). There are 13 residues in the CDR3. Per the germline V gene, CDR1 is MNHNS and CDR2 is SASEGT. V lost 4 bases and J 6 bases, leaving 12 bases between the germline ends. The CDR3 DNA follows: TGTGCCAGCAGTGGCAGGGGGGGGAAGACCCAGTACTTC. This gives the protein CASSGRGGKTQYF.

The chain carries TRBV20-1 and TRBJ2-5; D gene uncertain. With the DNA end fitting TRBJ2-7 better, the J assignment may be wrong. This CDR3 comprises 11 residues. Germline values: CDR1 DFQATT, CDR2 SNEGSKA (reference sequence). DNA of the CDR3: TGCAGTGGGGCTCATCCCTACGAGCAGTACTTC. Residues: CSGAHPYEQYF.

The chain joins TRBV29-1 to TRBJ1-1; 10 bases are a match to TRBD1. Germline CDR1 SQVTM, CDR2 ANQGSEA. The junction had 2 bases not matched to a gene; V was cut back by 6 bases and J by 4 bases. This CDR3 contains 12 residues. The CDR3 DNA sequence: TGCAGCGTGGGACAGGGGACCACTGAAGCTTTCTTT. As protein: CSVGQGTTEAFF.

The chain recombines TRBV19 with TRBJ2-7; tentative D call: TRBD1 (5 bases). The germline V and J ends were trimmed by 4 bases and 7 bases, with 14 bases remaining between them. CDR1 LNHDA and CDR2 SQIVND come from the germline V gene (reference sequence). The CDR3 consists of 13 residues. The CDR3 region has the DNA TGTGCCAGTAGTAGTCTACAGGTGGGTGAGCAGTACTTC. Translation gives CASSSLQVGEQYF.

The rearrangement uses TRBV21-1 and TRBJ1-2; TRBD1 is the table's D call, not checked against the DNA. TRBV21-1 is given as a pseudogene. The CDR3 runs 16 residues. The CDR3 DNA reads TGTGCCAGCAGCTCCCGACAGGGGGCGAGTATCTGCGGCTACACCTTC. Its translation is CASSSRQGASICGYTF.

This clone was counted between two and nine times. This chain joins TRBV9 and TRBJ2-5; D is undetermined. CDR1 and CDR2 from the germline V gene are SGDLS and YYNGEE. CDR3 length: 16 amino acids. V was trimmed by 0 bases and J by 5 bases, leaving 17 bases between them. The CDR3 is CASSVGGTLGMETQYF. The CDR3 bases are TGTGCCAGCAGCGTAGGTGGAACGCTGGGTATGGAGACCCAGTACTTC.

The V and J genes are TRBV11-3 and TRBJ2-1, with D perhaps matching TRBD2 (6 bases). Looked up from germline, CDR1 is SGHNT and CDR2 is YENEEA. This CDR3 has 15 amino acids. With 5 bases removed from V and 10 bases from J, the gap between germline ends came to 21 bases. CDR3 sequence reads: CASSPTGTSPGEQFF. The CDR3 nucleotides read TGTGCCAGCAGCCCCACCGGGACTTCTCCTGGAGAGCAGTTCTTC.

This chain links TRBV4-3 with TRBJ1-4; D not resolved. Germline CDR1 LGHNA, CDR2 YSLEER. Trimming stripped 8 bases from V and 0 bases from J, with 16 bases between. This CDR3 comprises 16 residues. This CDR3 is CASGTSVLTTNEKLFF. The DNA for the CDR3 is TGCGCCAGCGGAACCTCGGTCTTAACAACTAATGAAAAACTGTTTTTT.

To note about this clone: Other DNA sequences in the sample encode the same CDR3. The rearrangement uses TRBV19 and TRBJ2-6, with 7 bases identical to TRBD1. CDR1 is LNHDA, CDR2 SQIVND, per germline (reference sequence). V was clipped by 5 bases and J by 2 bases; unmatched bases: 3. This CDR3 has 15 residues. CDR3 in amino acids: CASSLTGAGANVLTF. CDR3 nucleotides: TGTGCCAGTAGTTTAACAGGGGCTGGGGCCAACGTCCTGACTTTC.

The gene calls are TRBV6-5 and TRBJ1-4; TRBD1 is a possible D gene (6 bases). The germline V gene has CDR1 MNHEY and CDR2 SVGAGI. CDR3 size: 15 residues. V was trimmed by 4 bases and J by 2 bases, leaving 11 bases between them. CDR3 nucleotides: TGTGCCAGCAGTTCCTGGGGGGGCACTAATGAAAAACTGTTTTTT. Translating it yields CASSSWGGTNEKLFF.

The chain couples TRBV4-2 to TRBJ1-2, with 7 bases identical to TRBD1. Germline values: CDR1 LGHNA, CDR2 YNFKEQ. V lost 4 bases and J lost 4; bases outside the gene matches: 9. The CDR3 has 15 amino acids. CDR3 DNA: TGTGCCAGCAGCCCGACCCGGGACAGCGCCTATGGCTACACCTTC. Amino acids: CASSPTRDSAYGYTF.

This chain connects TRBV25-1 to TRBJ1-5; D is undetermined. Germline CDR1 reads MGHDK; CDR2 reads SYGVNS. V dropped 2 bases and J dropped 3 bases, with 8 bases sitting between them. CDR3 length: 14 residues. CDR3 bases: TGTGCCAGCAGTGAAGCCGGAGTCAATCAGCCCCAGCATTTT. Protein product: CASSEAGVNQPQHF.

V is TRBV7-2 and J is TRBJ1-5, with D possibly TRBD1 on 5 matching bases. With 1 base removed from V and 4 bases from J, the gap between germline ends came to 11 bases. Germline CDR1 SGHTA, CDR2 FQGNSA. The CDR3 has 15 residues. CDR3 nucleotide sequence: TGTGCCAGCAGCTTAGATTTGGGGGGGAATCAGCCCCAGCATTTT. As protein: CASSLDLGGNQPQHF.

The chain uses TRBV9 and TRBJ2-4; D remains unclear. The CDR3 runs 13 residues. Germline V gives CDR1 SGDLS, CDR2 YYNGEE. V was shortened by 0 bases and J by 9 bases, with 10 bases between the two germline ends. The DNA of the CDR3 is TGTGCCAGCAGCGTAGCCGACTTGGGCATTCAGTACTTC. Its protein is CASSVADLGIQYF.

The V call is TRBV25-1, the J call TRBJ1-1; D is possibly TRBD1 (5 bases). This CDR3 has 15 residues. Germline V gene data show CDR1 as MGHDK and CDR2 as SYGVNS. With 7 bases removed from V and 7 bases from J, the gap between germline ends came to 22 bases. The DNA for the CDR3 is TGTGCCAGCAAGGAAGGTGGGGCCGGGGCTAGTGAAGCTTTCTTT. Translation: CASKEGGAGASEAFF.

The V and J genes are TRBV27 and TRBJ1-2; no clear D gene. Trimming took off 5 bases at V and 8 bases at J, with 18 bases between the two ends. Germline V CDR1 and CDR2: MNHEY, SMNVEV (reference sequence). CDR3 length: 14 residues. This chain's CDR3 is CASSQLPQSSGYTF. In DNA, the CDR3 is TGTGCCAGCAGTCAACTCCCTCAGAGTAGCGGCTACACCTTC.

This clone has a handful of counts. V is TRBV6-4 and J is TRBJ2-2; D may match TRBD1 or TRBD2 (6 bases each). CDR1 is MRHNA, CDR2 SNTAGT, per germline. CDR3 length: 17 amino acids. V lost 0 bases and J 5 bases, leaving 16 bases between the germline ends. DNA of the CDR3: TGTGCCAGCAGTGACTCGGAGGGGGGCGGAGTGACCGGGGAGCTGTTTTTT. This gives the protein CASSDSEGGGVTGELFF.

V is TRBV15 and J is TRBJ1-2; D gene ambiguous. Per germline, CDR1 LNHNV and CDR2 YYDKDF (reference sequence). The CDR3 covers 11 residues. Trimming took off 1 base at V and 8 bases at J, with 5 bases between the two ends. In DNA form, the CDR3 reads TGTGCCACCAGCAGAGGCCTCGGCTACACCTTC. Amino acid sequence: CATSRGLGYTF.

J is TRBJ1-1 and V is TRBV2; perhaps TRBD1 as D (5 bases). This CDR3 has 14 residues. CDR1 and CDR2 (germline): SNHLY, FYNNEI. V lost 5 bases, J lost 1 base, and 11 bases lay in between. CDR3 nucleotides: TGTGCCAGCAGTCCAGGGAATTCGAACACTGAAGCTTTCTTT. This translates into CASSPGNSNTEAFF.

The chain has TRBV4-1 and TRBJ2-1, with 11 bases that match TRBD2. Per germline, CDR1 MGHRA and CDR2 YSYEKL. With V trimmed by 3 bases and J by 2 bases, 6 bases remained unmatched. The length of the CDR3 is 17 residues. CDR3 amino acids: CASSQNSGGGTYNEQFF. CDR3 coding DNA: TGCGCCAGCAGCCAGAATAGCGGGGGGGGAACCTACAATGAGCAGTTCTTC.

The chain joins TRBV7-9 to TRBJ1-3; D uncertain. Germline V lookup: CDR1 SEHNR, CDR2 FQNEAQ (reference sequence). V lost 4 bases and J lost 0, with 10 bases in between. This CDR3 is 15 amino acids long. This CDR3 reads CASSWMGISGNTIYF. In nucleotides, the CDR3 is TGTGCCAGCAGCTGGATGGGGATCTCTGGAAACACCATATATTTT.

CDR3 DNA sequence: TGTGCCAGCAGTTTAGAAGTCTCTGGGGCCAACGTCCTGACTTTC. It yields the protein CASSLEVSGANVLTF. The chain recombines TRBV27 with TRBJ2-6; D is unresolved. V lost 2 bases, J lost 0 bases, and 5 bases lay in between. The CDR3 is 15 residues long. Germline V lookup: CDR1 MNHEY, CDR2 SMNVEV (reference sequence).

The V gene is TRBV6-6, the J gene TRBJ1-5; 11 bases fit TRBD1. The V gene's germline CDR1 is MNHNY and CDR2 SVGAGI (reference sequence). Losses at the gene ends were 5 bases for V and 6 bases for J; bases not matched to a gene: 6. The CDR3 length is 15 residues. The CDR3 nucleotides read TGTGCCAGCAGTCCGGGACAGGGGGGTAGTCAGCCCCAGCATTTT. Translated, it gives CASSPGQGGSQPQHF.

In this sample, this clone turned up once. The CDR3 loop reads CASSRDSQETQYF. CDR3 in DNA: TGCGCCAGCAGCCGGGACAGCCAAGAGACCCAGTACTTC. The V gene is TRBV4-1, the J gene TRBJ2-5; 7 bases are a match to TRBD1. The CDR3 consists of 13 residues. V was pared by 4 bases and J by 1 base, with 0 bases of the junction left unmatched. CDR1 MGHRA and CDR2 YSYEKL come from the germline V gene.

This rearrangement joins TRBV2 to TRBJ2-1, with 7 bases lining up with TRBD2. CDR3 length: 15 residues. CDR1 is SNHLY, CDR2 FYNNEI, per germline. Unmatched junction bases numbered 13, after V lost 6 bases and J lost 8 bases. The CDR3, as DNA: TGTGCCAGCAGACCTAAGGGAGGGACGGTATATGAGCAGTTCTTC. Protein: CASRPKGGTVYEQFF.